This TCR beta chain stems from a study of blood T cell repertoires in COVID-19. TCRdb's copy holds only in-frame clones and misses some; the assay was immunoSEQ multiplex PCR. The data show some 120,000 clones, 75% to 90% seen once. Germline CDR1 is SGHVS and CDR2 is FQNEAQ. CDR3 length: 15 amino acids. The germline V and J ends were trimmed by 1 base and 4 bases, with 13 bases remaining between them. The genes are TRBV7-8 and TRBJ1-2, with D maybe TRBD1 (5 bases). The origin of this receptor is a human donor with acute or convalescent COVID-19. The donor label of this sample is uncertain. The specimen was peripheral blood. The CDR3 nucleotides are TGTGCCAGCAGCTTAGAGGGGATAGGTGGCTATGGCTACACCTTC. Protein sequence: CASSLEGIGGYGYTF.